This entry lists 3 T cell receptor beta chains sequenced from one sample in a study of vaccination and CD4 T cells after COVID-19 (dated by TCRdb to 2021 to 2024). Read against the paper, the sample's treatment or condition label means: approximately 11-day PBMC culture with coronavirus spike peptide pools or control peptides (ViraFEST assay). Libraries came from PCR. Instrument on record: Illumina iSeq 100. DNA from cultured CD4+ T cells was subjected to TCR sequencing with the Oncomine TCR Beta short-read assay at the Johns Hopkins FTIC core. The public reads were run again by TCRdb, first through fastp at Q25 and then through MiXCR, and only productive beta chains were kept. A single entry per CDR3 protein holds the most common genes and DNA from its merged rows. The sample includes 15,000 or so distinct CDR3 sequences, with about 63% observed a single time. Of the sample, around 10% is held by the ten largest clones.

These receptors' targets are unknown. Material: CD4+ T cells from blood, cultured in vitro. The origin of the receptors is a human donor who had recovered from COVID-19.

Notes on this clonotype: The conserved final phenylalanine or tryptophan is absent from the CDR3, which likely points to a read error. This rearrangement joins TRBV7-2 to TRBJ1-5, with a tentative D call TRBD1 (5 bases). With 2 bases removed from V and 7 bases from J, the gap between germline ends came to 15 bases. CDR3 size: 15 residues. CDR1 SGHTA and CDR2 FQGNSA come from the germline V gene. The CDR3: CASSLQGVWGQPQHL. DNA of the CDR3: TGTGCCAGCAGCTTACAGGGCGTTTGGGGCCAGCCCCAGCATCTT.

The chain couples TRBV15 to TRBJ1-2; D gene uncertain. V gave up 0 bases and J gave up 8 bases, with 10 bases separating them. The CDR3 has 13 residues. Looked up from germline, CDR1 is LNHNV and CDR2 is YYDKDF (reference sequence). CDR3 bases: TGTGCCACCAGCAGAGATTACCTGGAAGGCTACACCTTC. It is translated as CATSRDYLEGYTF.

This clonotype turned up a few times. The chain combines TRBV7-3 with TRBJ2-6, with D perhaps matching TRBD1 or TRBD2 (5 bases each). Deletions cut 2 bases from V and 0 bases from J, with 14 bases between. The CDR3 runs 18 residues. Per the germline V gene, CDR1 is SGHTA and CDR2 is FQGTGA. The chain's CDR3 is CASSLGGRSFSGANVLTF. The CDR3, as DNA: TGTGCCAGCAGCTTAGGGGGACGAAGCTTCTCTGGGGCCAACGTCCTGACTTTC.